The 20 T cell receptor beta chains reported below all come from one sample, sequenced in a study of beta chain features in type 1 diabetes. Sequencing targeted expressed TCRB transcripts, as all isolated RNA had been reverse transcribed. TCRdb's table, derived via immunoSEQ multiplex PCR, lists solely in-frame clones and lacks some. The sample yields under 900,000 clones, roughly 17% seen once. Material for sequencing was naive CD4+ T cells from blood. The receptors shown here come from a woman aged 18-35 years in good health.

This clone was found a few times. V gene TRBV28 combines with J gene TRBJ2-4; tentative D call: TRBD2 (5 bases). The CDR3 sequence is 16 residues long. V was shortened by 1 base and J by 7 bases, with 17 bases between the two germline ends. In germline, CDR1 is MDHEN, CDR2 SYDVKM. In DNA form, the CDR3 reads TGTGCCAGCAGTTTATTTCGCGGGTTGAGGAGGAACATTCAGTACTTC. Its protein product is CASSLFRGLRRNIQYF.

The gene calls are TRBV20-1 and TRBJ2-2; no reliable D call. Trimming left V 3 bases short and J 7 bases short, with 6 bases between. Germline CDR1 and CDR2: DFQATT and SNEGSKA (reference sequence). The CDR3 covers 11 residues. The CDR3 spells CSASASGELFF. The CDR3, as DNA: TGCAGTGCTAGTGCTAGCGGGGAGCTGTTTTTT.

This clone has just a few counts. The chain carries TRBV4-2 and TRBJ2-6; D gene ambiguous. Trimming took 0 bases from V and 0 from J, leaving 9 bases between them. Germline V CDR1 and CDR2: LGHNA, YNFKEQ. The CDR3 totals 17 residues. The CDR3 spells CASSQEFASSGANVLTF. The CDR3 nucleotides are TGTGCCAGCAGCCAAGAGTTTGCCTCCTCTGGGGCCAACGTCCTGACTTTC.

This sequence joins TRBV5-1 and TRBJ2-3; TRBD2 matches 8 bases. Germline lookup yields CDR1 SGHRS and CDR2 YFSETQ. This CDR3 comprises 18 residues. Trimming at V came to 0 bases and at J to 4 bases, leaving 13 bases not matched to a gene. The CDR3 loop is CASSLVLAGPEAADTQYF. The CDR3 DNA reads TGCGCCAGCAGCTTGGTTCTAGCGGGCCCCGAGGCGGCAGATACGCAGTATTTT.

The gene calls are TRBV6-5 and TRBJ1-4; D call uncertain. This CDR3 has 15 residues. Trimming left V 6 bases short and J 7 bases short, with 18 bases between. Germline CDR1 reads MNHEY; CDR2 reads SVGAGI. The CDR3 loop reads CASRDRAAGREKLFF. The CDR3 DNA reads TGTGCCAGCAGGGACCGGGCCGCAGGACGTGAAAAACTGTTTTTT.

This clone was detected a few times. The rearrangement links TRBV14 to TRBJ2-1; a weak D match, TRBD2 (5 bases). The CDR3 consists of 17 residues. Per germline, CDR1 SGHDN and CDR2 FVKESK. Trimming shortened V by 1 base and J by 0 bases, and 13 bases separated the two germline ends. The CDR3 loop reads CASSQVGAVSSYNEQFF. The CDR3 DNA follows: TGTGCCAGCAGCCAAGTTGGAGCGGTCAGCTCCTACAATGAGCAGTTCTTC.

This clone has more than one count but fewer than ten. This chain links TRBV19 with TRBJ2-7; D is undetermined. This CDR3 region has 15 residues. CDR1 is LNHDA and CDR2 is SQIVND in the germline V gene (reference sequence). V gave up 3 bases and J gave up 4 bases, with 16 bases separating them. The CDR3: CASSIGQSGVYEQYF. Written as DNA, the CDR3 is TGTGCCAGTAGTATTGGGCAGTCTGGGGTTTACGAGCAGTACTTC.

This clone was recorded many times. CDR3 DNA: TGTGCCAGCAGCCAAGGGCGGGTTAGCGAGCAGTTCTTC. Translated: CASSQGRVSEQFF. V usage is TRBV14 and J usage is TRBJ2-1, with TRBD2 as a possible D gene (5 bases). Germline CDR1 reads SGHDN; CDR2 reads FVKESK. Trimming cost V 1 base and J 10 bases, with 11 bases left between them. The CDR3 is 13 residues long.

This clone was found a few times. The chain couples TRBV7-2 to TRBJ1-2; TRBD1 agrees at 9 bases. Germline trimming cut 4 bases from V and 3 bases from J; bases unmatched to any gene: 3. The CDR3 runs 14 residues. Germline CDR1 and CDR2: SGHTA and FQGNSA. The CDR3 coding sequence is TGTGCCAGCAGCTCGGGACAGGGATACTATGGCTACACCTTC. Its protein product is CASSSGQGYYGYTF.

This clone appeared a few times. This rearrangement joins TRBV29-1 to TRBJ2-1, with 8 bases fitting TRBD2. Germline V lookup: CDR1 SQVTM, CDR2 ANQGSEA. The CDR3 spans 13 residues. V dropped 3 bases and J dropped 8; count of bases not matched to a gene: 6. CDR3 in amino acids: CSVDSGILDEQFF. DNA of the CDR3: TGCAGCGTTGATAGCGGGATCCTCGATGAGCAGTTCTTC.

This clone has just a few counts. V is TRBV27 and J is TRBJ2-2; D ambiguous. The CDR3 consists of 15 residues. The germline V gene encodes CDR1 MNHEY and CDR2 SMNVEV (reference sequence). The V end was cut by 3 bases, the J end by 0 bases, with 8 bases between. The CDR3 nucleotides are TGTGCCAGCAGTTTTAGGGAAGCGAACACCGGGGAGCTGTTTTTT. Translated, it gives CASSFREANTGELFF.

This clone was detected a few times. The chain has TRBV28 and TRBJ2-5; D not resolved. This CDR3 has 15 residues. V lost 5 bases and J 11 bases, leaving 24 bases between the germline ends. CDR1 and CDR2 (germline): MDHEN, SYDVKM. The CDR3 loop is CASSPLLRVWVEQYF. CDR3 DNA sequence: TGTGCCAGCAGTCCCCTCCTTAGGGTCTGGGTGGAGCAGTACTTC.

This clone was detected only a few times. The chain couples TRBV11-2 to TRBJ1-4; 9 nucleotides agree with TRBD1. Trimming removed 4 bases from V and 5 bases from J; junction bases left unmatched: 5. Germline assignment: CDR1 SGHAT and CDR2 FQNNGV. This CDR3 is 15 amino acids long. In DNA, the CDR3 is TGTGCCAGCAGCTCTCGGACAGGGGAAAATGAAAAACTGTTTTTT. Its translation: CASSSRTGENEKLFF.

This clone showed up just a few times. The V call is TRBV7-2, the J call TRBJ2-7; 8 bases line up with TRBD2. Germline V CDR1 and CDR2: SGHTA, FQGNSA. V shed 0 bases, J shed 3 bases, and the junction held 13 bases outside the gene matches. This CDR3 has 18 residues. In DNA form, the CDR3 reads TGTGCCAGCAGCTTAGCGCTAATGTCCGGGAGGGCTTTCTACGAGCAGTACTTC. Residues: CASSLALMSGRAFYEQYF. Using reference TRBV7-2 and TRBJ2-7 for the parts outside the CDR3, the full variable domain is GAGVSQSPSNKVTEKGKDVELRCDPISGHTALYWYRQSLGQGLEFLIYFQGNSAPDKSGLPSDRFSAERTGGSVSTLTIQRTQQEDSAVYLCASSLALMSGRAFYEQYFGPGTRLTVT.

The chain is built from TRBV5-1 and TRBJ2-6; 8 bases line up with TRBD1. The trim removed 4 bases at V and 0 bases at J, leaving 12 bases unmatched. The CDR3 contains 19 residues. CDR1 and CDR2 from the germline V gene are SGHRS and YFSETQ. Written as DNA, the CDR3 is TGCGCCAGCAGCGATATCAAGGGACAGGTCCTCTCTGGGGCCAACGTCCTGACTTTC. Translation: CASSDIKGQVLSGANVLTF.

This clone turned up a few times. The chain joins TRBV9 to TRBJ2-3; D possibly corresponds to TRBD1 (5 bases). CDR3 length: 15 amino acids. Looked up from germline, CDR1 is SGDLS and CDR2 is YYNGEE. Trimming took off 0 bases at V and 4 bases at J, with 12 bases between the two ends. The CDR3 here is CASSVAPRGADTQYF. In DNA, the CDR3 is TGTGCCAGCAGCGTAGCTCCAAGGGGTGCAGATACGCAGTATTTT. The whole variable domain, filled in from reference TRBV9 and TRBJ2-3, reads DSGVTQTPKHLITATGQRVTLRCSPRSGDLSVYWYQQSLDQGLQFLIQYYNGEERAKGNILERFSAQQFPDLHSELNLSSLELGDSALYFCASSVAPRGADTQYFGPGTRLTVL.

The chain is built from TRBV7-3 and TRBJ2-3, with TRBD2 as a possible D gene (6 bases). The CDR3 loop spans 15 amino acids. Germline assignment: CDR1 SGHTA and CDR2 FQGTGA. V gave up 6 bases and J gave up 3 bases, with 16 bases separating them. In DNA form, the CDR3 reads TGTGCCAGCAGTCAGATGGGAGGCAGAACAGATACGCAGTATTTT. Its protein is CASSQMGGRTDTQYF.

This clone was seen more than once but under ten times. The V and J genes are TRBV19 and TRBJ2-2; TRBD2 agrees at 9 bases. Germline CDR1 LNHDA, CDR2 SQIVND (reference sequence). CDR3 length: 18 amino acids. V gave up 1 base and J gave up 4 bases; unmatched junction bases: 10. The CDR3 sequence: CASSIAGTSWRTTGELFF. CDR3 nucleotide sequence: TGTGCCAGTAGTATAGCCGGGACTAGCTGGCGCACCACCGGGGAGCTGTTTTTT.

Only a few counts were recorded for this clone. The chain links TRBV10-3 to TRBJ2-1, with a tentative D call TRBD1 (6 bases). The CDR3 consists of 15 residues. With 4 bases removed from V and 8 bases from J, the gap between germline ends came to 18 bases. Germline V gene sequence: CDR1 ENHRY, CDR2 SYGVKD. The CDR3 coding sequence is TGTGCCATCAGTGCCGAGGAGAGGGGGTTTGATGAGCAGTTCTTC. It specifies CAISAEERGFDEQFF.

The chain has TRBV2 and TRBJ2-4, with 8 positions matching TRBD2. The CDR3 is 16 amino acids. V dropped 4 bases and J dropped 0; count of bases not matched to a gene: 5. Germline CDR1 SNHLY, CDR2 FYNNEI. The chain's CDR3 is CASSGSGGLAKNIQYF. CDR3 DNA sequence: TGTGCCAGCAGTGGAAGCGGGGGTTTAGCCAAAAACATTCAGTACTTC. The complete variable domain, with remaining parts taken from reference TRBV2 and TRBJ2-4, reads EPEVTQTPSHQVTQMGQEVILRCVPISNHLYFYWYRQILGQKVEFLVSFYNNEISEKSEIFDDQFSVERPDGSNFTLKIRSTKLEDSAMYFCASSGSGGLAKNIQYFGAGTRLSVL.